This T cell receptor (beta chain) was captured by sequencing in a study of blood T cell repertoires in COVID-19. Study-level background: Samples taken during acute and convalescent COVID-19 were collected in the United States, Italy and Spain.

With V trimmed by 4 bases and J by 3 bases, 6 bases remained unmatched. Germline assignment: CDR1 LGHDT and CDR2 YNNKEL (reference sequence). The CDR3 is 16 residues long. The repertoire was sequenced with immunoSEQ multiplex PCR; TCRdb's copy has only in-frame clones and lacks some. The sample has almost 55,000 clones, 65% to 90% seen once. The genes are TRBV3-1 (or the pseudogene TRBV3-2) and TRBJ2-3, with 11 positions matching TRBD2. Specimen: peripheral blood. This TCR was recovered from a human donor in a cohort sampled during active COVID-19. Here the CDR3 DNA reads TGTGCCAGCAGCCCTACCTCTAGCGGGGGGACAGATACGCAGTATTTT. It is translated as CASSPTSSGGTDTQYF.